Below are 32 T cell receptor beta chains sequenced from a single sample in a study of T cell repertoires in cytomegalovirus infection. A single record per CDR3 protein comes from TCRdb applying MiXCR to the reads. Of around 350,000 distinct CDR3 sequences listed, around a sixth were seen once; the top ten hold roughly 9%. Sequencing used PBMCs. Source of these receptors: a human donor in good health (CMV status not recorded). Some clones in this sample may be carry-over from other donors' samples.

This rearrangement joins TRBV19 to TRBJ2-7; 10 nucleotides agree with TRBD1. Germline V lookup: CDR1 LNHDA, CDR2 SQIVND (reference sequence). The CDR3 covers 15 residues. The junction had 3 bases not matched to a gene; V was cut back by 1 base and J by 3 bases. The CDR3 spells CASSIGGTGDYEQYF. In DNA, the CDR3 is TGTGCCAGTAGTATAGGGGGGACAGGGGACTACGAGCAGTACTTC.

V gene TRBV12-3 or TRBV12-4 combines with J gene TRBJ2-7; D is unresolved. The CDR3 has 13 residues. Deletions cut 2 bases from V and 7 bases from J, with 12 bases between. The CDR3 reads CASSLPTLGEQYF. Written as DNA, the CDR3 is TGTGCCAGCAGTTTACCTACCCTCGGGGAGCAGTACTTC.

This clonotype was seen ten or more times. The rearrangement joins TRBV7-2 to TRBJ1-4; D is undetermined. Germline assignment: CDR1 SGHTA and CDR2 FQGNSA. This CDR3 has 15 amino acids. V was shortened by 2 bases and J by 8 bases, with 15 bases between the two germline ends. Here the CDR3 DNA reads TGTGCCAGCAGCTTAAATCAGGCCCCCCGGGAAAAACTGTTTTTT. Its translation is CASSLNQAPREKLFF.

The sample holds many counts of this clonotype. The genes are TRBV6-2 or TRBV6-3 and TRBJ1-1, with D tentatively TRBD1 (6 bases). Germline V gene lookup returns CDR1 MNHEY and CDR2 SVGEGT. The CDR3 loop spans 16 amino acids. V lost 2 bases to trimming and J lost 2 bases, with 15 bases between them. The chain's CDR3 is CASSYPLWGLNTEAFF. The CDR3 DNA reads TGTGCCAGCAGTTACCCTTTGTGGGGGCTTAACACTGAAGCTTTCTTT.

This clonotype appeared many times. The chain recombines TRBV12-3 or TRBV12-4 with TRBJ1-2; tentatively, D is TRBD1 (5 bases). The V end lost 6 bases, the J end lost 8 bases, and 13 bases lay between the germline ends. The CDR3 runs 12 residues. Here the CDR3 DNA reads TGTGCCAGCAGCCCGGGGGGGGAAGGCTACACCTTC. Translated: CASSPGGEGYTF.

This clonotype was counted between two and nine times. The J gene is TRBJ2-3, the V gene TRBV30; 9 bases are a match to TRBD2. Per the germline V gene, CDR1 is GTSNPN and CDR2 is SVGIG (reference sequence). The CDR3 length is 16 residues. J gave up 4 bases and V 4 bases, and 12 bases lay outside the gene matches. This CDR3 reads CAWTEPGGRAADTQYF. CDR3 in DNA: TGTGCCTGGACCGAACCGGGCGGGAGGGCCGCAGATACGCAGTATTTT.

The V gene is TRBV19, the J gene TRBJ2-1; D may be TRBD1 (6 bases). CDR1 and CDR2 (germline): LNHDA, SQIVND (reference sequence). The CDR3 runs to 17 residues. Trimming shortened V by 5 bases and J by 8 bases, and 25 bases separated the two germline ends. The CDR3 DNA reads as TGTGCCAGTAGTCTCCAACCTTCTCGACAGGTTTTCGATGAGCAGTTCTTC. As protein: CASSLQPSRQVFDEQFF.

This clonotype was seen only a few times. The chain joins TRBV11-2 to TRBJ2-1, with 10 bases lining up with TRBD2. Germline CDR1 reads SGHAT; CDR2 reads FQNNGV. The J segment lost 2 bases and the V segment lost 5 bases, leaving 9 bases of the junction unmatched. The CDR3 extends over 17 amino acids. CDR3 loop: CASSLAGVGGAYNEQFF. The CDR3, as DNA: TGTGCCAGCAGCCTAGCGGGAGTGGGAGGCGCCTACAATGAGCAGTTCTTC.

There are a few counts of this clonotype. The chain links TRBV7-9 to TRBJ2-3; D is uncertain. Germline CDR1 and CDR2: SEHNR and FQNEAQ (reference sequence). The ends were cut back, 4 bases at V and 5 bases at J, with 7 bases in the middle. The CDR3 totals 12 residues. CDR3 loop: CASSSWGDTQYF. The DNA for the CDR3 is TGTGCCAGCAGCTCGTGGGGAGATACGCAGTATTTT.

The sample holds many counts of this clonotype. This chain connects TRBV7-6 to TRBJ2-3; 7 bases agree with TRBD2. V trimming: 1 base; J trimming: 4 bases; junction bases outside the gene matches: 5. This CDR3 spans 15 amino acids. The germline V gene has CDR1 SGHVS and CDR2 FNYEAQ. Here the CDR3 reads CASSLEAGEADTQYF. The CDR3 DNA sequence: TGTGCCAGCAGCTTAGAGGCGGGAGAGGCAGATACGCAGTATTTT. The whole variable domain, remainder taken from reference TRBV7-6 and TRBJ2-3, is GAGVSQSPRYKVTKRGQDVALRCDPISGHVSLYWYRQALGQGPEFLTYFNYEAQQDKSGLPNDRFSAERPEGSISTLTIQRTEQRDSAMYRCASSLEAGEADTQYFGPGTRLTVL.

The genes are TRBV29-1 and TRBJ2-3; 7 positions agree with TRBD1. The germline gives CDR1 SQVTM, CDR2 ANQGSEA. The CDR3 has 13 amino acids. V lost 8 bases and J lost 0; bases outside the gene matches: 5. The CDR3 nucleotides read TGCAGCTTGGACAGGCCTAGCACAGATACGCAGTATTTT. Its translation: CSLDRPSTDTQYF.

This clonotype was counted between two and nine times. V usage is TRBV28 and J usage is TRBJ2-5, with a weak D call TRBD2 (5 bases). CDR1 is MDHEN and CDR2 is SYDVKM in the germline V gene. The V end was cut by 4 bases, the J end by 0 bases, with 9 bases between. This CDR3 is 14 amino acids long. The CDR3 DNA reads as TGTGCCAGCAGTTCGGCCGGGGACCAAGAGACCCAGTACTTC. This codes for CASSSAGDQETQYF. Variable domain in full (rest from reference TRBV28 and TRBJ2-5): DVKVTQSSRYLVKRTGEKVFLECVQDMDHENMFWYRQDPGLGLRLIYFSYDVKMKEKGDIPEGYSVSREKKERFSLILESASTNQTSMYLCASSSAGDQETQYFGPGTRLLVL.

This clonotype was seen repeatedly, ten times or more. The chain uses TRBV6-6 and TRBJ2-3; a possible D gene is TRBD1 (5 bases). The CDR3 is 15 amino acids. The V end lost 2 bases, the J end lost 6 bases, and 15 bases lay between the germline ends. Germline lookup yields CDR1 MNHNY and CDR2 SVGAGI (reference sequence). CDR3 nucleotides: TGTGCCAGCAGTTACCGAGGACAAAATGCCGATACGCAGTATTTT. It specifies CASSYRGQNADTQYF.

This clonotype occurred a few times. The chain couples TRBV6-2 or TRBV6-3 to TRBJ2-5, with TRBD1 as a possible D gene (6 bases). The germline V and J ends were trimmed by 2 bases and 2 bases, with 9 bases remaining between them. CDR3 length: 14 residues. Germline assignment: CDR1 MNHEY and CDR2 SVGEGT. In DNA form, the CDR3 reads TGTGCCAGCAGTTACGAACAGGGTCAAGAGACCCAGTACTTC. Encoded protein: CASSYEQGQETQYF.

This clonotype came up a few times. The chain is built from TRBV5-1 and TRBJ1-2; D is possibly TRBD1 (6 bases). Trimming shortened V by 0 bases and J by 4 bases, and 10 bases separated the two germline ends. Looked up from germline, CDR1 is SGHRS and CDR2 is YFSETQ. CDR3 length: 14 amino acids. The CDR3 region is CASSLERGAYGYTF. The CDR3 DNA reads TGCGCCAGCAGCTTGGAGCGGGGGGCCTATGGCTACACCTTC. Using reference TRBV5-1 and TRBJ1-2 for the parts outside the CDR3, the full variable domain is KAGVTQTPRYLIKTRGQQVTLSCSPISGHRSVSWYQQTPGQGLQFLFEYFSETQRNKGNFPGRFSGRQFSNSRSEMNVSTLELGDSALYLCASSLERGAYGYTFGSGTRLTVV.

In nucleotides, the CDR3 is TGTGCCTGGAGCCCGGGTGCAGATACGCAGTATTTT. This codes for CAWSPGADTQYF. This sequence joins TRBV30 and TRBJ2-3, with no clear D. CDR3 length: 12 residues. Germline V gene lookup returns CDR1 GTSNPN and CDR2 SVGIG (reference sequence). The ends were cut back, 3 bases at V and 4 bases at J, with 8 bases in the middle. The entire variable domain, with the rest obtained from reference TRBV30 and TRBJ2-3, is as follows: SQTIHQWPATLVQPVGSPLSLECTVEGTSNPNLYWYRQAAGRGLQLLFYSVGIGQISSEVPQNLSASRPQDRQFILSSKKLLLSDSGFYLCAWSPGADTQYFGPGTRLTVL.

This clonotype was found many times. The chain employs TRBV2 and TRBJ2-1; 8 nucleotides align to TRBD2. V was pared by 8 bases and J by 8 bases, with 14 bases of the junction left unmatched. The CDR3 covers 15 residues. Germline assignment: CDR1 SNHLY and CDR2 FYNNEI. CDR3 coding DNA: TGTGCCAGCCCCCCCGGGACTAGGCCTGTTGATGAGCAGTTCTTC. Translating it yields CASPPGTRPVDEQFF. Using reference TRBV2 and TRBJ2-1 for the parts outside the CDR3, the full variable domain is EPEVTQTPSHQVTQMGQEVILRCVPISNHLYFYWYRQILGQKVEFLVSFYNNEISEKSEIFDDQFSVERPDGSNFTLKIRSTKLEDSAMYFCASPPGTRPVDEQFFGPGTRLTVL.

This clonotype was seen at least ten times. V is TRBV11-2 and J is TRBJ2-3; no clear D. V gave up 2 bases and J gave up 6 bases, with 12 bases separating them. This CDR3 has 14 residues. Germline V lookup: CDR1 SGHAT, CDR2 FQNNGV. CDR3 DNA sequence: TGTGCCAGCAGCTTAAACCTACTTACGGATACGCAGTATTTT. Its translation is CASSLNLLTDTQYF.

This clonotype appeared a few times. The V gene is TRBV10-2, the J gene TRBJ2-7, with D uncertain. The CDR3 covers 12 residues. Trimming took 6 bases from V and 1 from J, leaving 7 bases between them. Germline V CDR1 and CDR2: WSHSY, SAAADI. CDR3 region: CASSAESYEQYF. CDR3 nucleotides: TGCGCCAGCAGCGCCGAATCCTACGAGCAGTACTTC.

This clonotype was seen repeatedly, ten times or more. The genes are TRBV7-2 and TRBJ2-7; 9 bases fit TRBD2. Germline CDR1 is SGHTA and CDR2 is FQGNSA. With 5 bases clipped from V and 6 bases from J, the junction kept 11 bases outside the gene matches. This CDR3 spans 15 amino acids. CDR3 nucleotide sequence: TGTGCCAGCAGCCCGACTAGCGGAAGTTTTCGCGAGCAGTACTTC. It translates to CASSPTSGSFREQYF.

This clonotype has a handful of counts. The chain is built from TRBV5-4 and TRBJ2-3; no firm D call. V lost 0 bases to trimming and J lost 0 bases, with 8 bases between them. The CDR3 runs 15 residues. In germline, CDR1 is SGHNT, CDR2 YYREEE (reference sequence). Here the CDR3 reads CASSLDQTSTDTQYF. The CDR3 DNA reads TGTGCCAGCAGCTTGGACCAGACTAGCACAGATACGCAGTATTTT.

This clonotype has ten or more counts. For the CDR3, the DNA is TGTGCCAGCAGCCCCACCGTCGACAGGCCTAATCAGCCCCAGCATTTT. As protein: CASSPTVDRPNQPQHF. V gene TRBV28 combines with J gene TRBJ1-5; TRBD1 is a possible D gene (6 bases). V was cut by 6 bases and J by 4 bases, with 19 bases left in between. CDR3 length: 16 residues. Germline CDR1 and CDR2: MDHEN and SYDVKM.

The chain has TRBV13 and TRBJ2-7, with D perhaps matching TRBD2 (5 bases). There are 14 residues in the CDR3. Per the germline V gene, CDR1 is PRHDT and CDR2 is FYEKMQ (reference sequence). V lost 5 bases, J lost 3 bases, and 14 bases lay in between. This CDR3 reads CASSRGLARYEQYF. CDR3 DNA sequence: TGTGCCAGCAGCCGAGGACTCGCCCGCTACGAGCAGTACTTC.

In its sample, this clonotype was seen many times. The chain has TRBV7-8 and TRBJ2-7, with 12 bases fitting TRBD2. Germline lookup yields CDR1 SGHVS and CDR2 FQNEAQ. The junction had 9 bases not matched to a gene; V was cut back by 5 bases and J by 4 bases. This CDR3 has 16 amino acids. The CDR3 region is CASSKLAGGGLYEQYF. For the CDR3, the DNA is TGTGCCAGCAGCAAACTAGCGGGGGGCGGCCTATACGAGCAGTACTTC.

This clonotype has at least ten counts. The V gene is TRBV7-2, the J gene TRBJ1-4; D is unclear. The CDR3 loop spans 15 amino acids. CDR1 SGHTA and CDR2 FQGNSA come from the germline V gene. V gave up 1 base and J gave up 6 bases, with 12 bases separating them. CDR3: CASSLVGGRDEKLFF. The CDR3 nucleotides read TGTGCCAGCAGCTTAGTAGGCGGCAGAGATGAAAAACTGTTTTTT.

This clonotype was seen ten or more times. The CDR3 protein is CASSLVGRPDTQYF. DNA for the CDR3: TGTGCCAGCAGCTTAGTGGGGCGGCCCGATACGCAGTATTTT. The J gene is TRBJ2-3, the V gene TRBV11-3; tentatively, D is TRBD1 (5 bases). CDR1 SGHNT and CDR2 YENEEA come from the germline V gene. This CDR3 comprises 14 residues. Trimming left V 1 base short and J 6 bases short, with 11 bases between.

This clonotype was recorded at least ten times. This chain uses TRBV4-2 with TRBJ1-1, with 7 bases fitting TRBD1. Germline loops: CDR1 LGHNA, CDR2 YNFKEQ. CDR3 length equals 14 residues. The V segment lost 2 bases and the J segment 2 bases; nucleotides outside the gene matches: 2. The CDR3 region is CASSQPGGNTEAFF. For the CDR3, the DNA is TGTGCCAGCAGCCAACCAGGGGGTAACACTGAAGCTTTCTTT.

The chain employs TRBV12-3 or TRBV12-4 and TRBJ2-1; TRBD2 agrees at 11 bases. The CDR3 loop spans 18 amino acids. Trimming at V came to 2 bases and at J to 4 bases, leaving 10 bases not matched to a gene. The CDR3 DNA follows: TGTGCCAGCAGTTTACGCACCCCAGGGACTAGCGGTTACAATGAGCAGTTCTTC. As protein: CASSLRTPGTSGYNEQFF.

The V call is TRBV24-1, the J call TRBJ1-1; 8 bases map to TRBD1. The ends lost 2 bases at V and 3 bases at J; junction bases unmatched: 4. The CDR3 consists of 15 residues. Germline values: CDR1 KGHDR, CDR2 SFDVKD. CDR3 sequence (DNA): TGTGCCACCAGTGATTCTAGGACAGGGCACACTGAAGCTTTCTTT. This gives the protein CATSDSRTGHTEAFF.

J is TRBJ1-5 and V is TRBV2; D ambiguous. Germline loops: CDR1 SNHLY, CDR2 FYNNEI. The CDR3 is 17 amino acids. V gave up 6 bases and J gave up 5 bases, with 23 bases separating them. Here the CDR3 reads CASSDTSDWAQDQPQHF. CDR3 coding DNA: TGTGCCAGCAGCGACACCTCCGATTGGGCGCAGGATCAGCCCCAGCATTTT.

This clonotype has only a few counts. CDR3 bases: TGTGCCAGCGGCAGGGGCGTAGTGCGCACTGAAGCTTTCTTT. The encoded protein is CASGRGVVRTEAFF. This chain uses TRBV7-9 with TRBJ1-1; weak D call: TRBD1 (6 bases). Germline CDR1 is SEHNR and CDR2 is FQNEAQ (reference sequence). V shed 8 bases and J shed 4 bases, with 17 bases lying between them. This CDR3 has 14 residues.

This clonotype came up a few times. This chain connects TRBV4-3 to TRBJ2-7; D is possibly TRBD1 (6 bases). With 2 bases removed from V and 2 bases from J, the gap between germline ends came to 13 bases. There are 15 residues in the CDR3. CDR1 is LGHNA and CDR2 is YSLEER in the germline V gene. This CDR3 reads CASSQQQGGTYEQYF. CDR3 in DNA: TGCGCCAGCAGCCAACAACAGGGTGGAACCTACGAGCAGTACTTC.